These T cell receptor beta chains were read from a single sample in a study of blood T cells in healthy people across ages. TCRdb re-called the 5' RACE reads with MiXCR, one entry per CDR3 protein. The table includes 650,000 to 800,000 distinct CDR3 sequences, 52% detected once. The sequenced sample was blood. These TCRs come from an elderly woman in good health. The CDR3 runs from the conserved cysteine through the conserved F or W. The D gene is left open where the match is weak. Size values are once, few and many counts, or a class for expanded clones, and some rows have none.

.	TRBD2	TRBV4-1	TRBJ2-3	TGCGCCAGCAGCCAAGGCCTGACTAGCGGGACTCTTGCAGATACGCAGTATTTT	CASSQGLTSGTLADTQYF
many	.	TRBV7-3	TRBJ1-1	TGTGCCAGCAGCTTAACGGTTAGGACTGAAGCTTTCTTT	CASSLTVRTEAFF
.	.	TRBV2	TRBJ2-3	TGTGCCAGCAGTGAACTGGGAATCGGGCCAGATACGCAGTATTTT	CASSELGIGPDTQYF
.	.	TRBV5-1	TRBJ2-7	TGCGCCAGCAGCGCGATATCCGGGACAACCTACGAGCAGTACTTC	CASSAISGTTYEQYF
.	TRBD1	TRBV7-2	TRBJ2-7	TGTGCCAGTAGGTTACAGGGGGCCCACGAGCAGTACTTC	CASRLQGAHEQYF
.	.	TRBV7-2	TRBJ2-7	TGTGCCAGCAGCATAGGGATATACGAGCAGTACTTC	CASSIGIYEQYF
few	TRBD2	TRBV25-1	TRBJ2-1	TGTGCCAGCAGTGAATATGGGGGCGGGGGGGATGAGCAGTTCTTC	CASSEYGGGGDEQFF
many	TRBD2	TRBV2	TRBJ2-1	TGTGCCAGCAGCGCCACTAGCGGGAACGACAATGAGCAGTTCTTC	CASSATSGNDNEQFF
few	TRBD2	TRBV10-3	TRBJ2-7	TGTGCCATTAGTGAGGGGACTAGCGGATTCTACAAGCAGTACTTC	CAISEGTSGFYKQYF
few	.	TRBV6-1	TRBJ1-2	TGTGCCAGCAGTGAAGAAGTTTCCTATGGCTACACCTTC	CASSEEVSYGYTF